The T cell receptor beta chain under discussion was sequenced for a study of blood T cell repertoires in COVID-19. About the study: Samples representing acute and convalescent COVID-19 were sourced from the United States, Italy and Spain. T cells, B-cell-depleted T cells, or PBMCs provided the cDNA or gDNA that served as material.

Original methodology: Amplification of reference gene primers provided the estimated nucleated cell counts. The repertoire was sequenced with immunoSEQ multiplex PCR; TCRdb's copy has only in-frame clones and lacks some. V and J calls and clone size are copied from that table; D and trimming were computed from the DNA. The sample has tens of thousands of clones; approximately 81% are singletons. V lost 0 bases and J 0 bases, leaving 8 bases between the germline ends. The length of the CDR3 is 16 residues. Germline V gives CDR1 WNHNN, CDR2 SYGVQD (reference sequence). Sequenced: peripheral blood. V and J are TRBV10-1 and TRBJ2-2; maybe TRBD1 (5 bases). This clonotype was sampled from a man between 40 and 49 years old with acute or convalescent COVID-19. CDR3 sequence reads: CASSESGPTNTGELFF. CDR3 sequence (DNA): TGCGCCAGCAGTGAGTCGGGGCCGACGAACACCGGGGAGCTGTTTTTT.